These T cell receptor beta chains were read from a single sample in a study of cytomegalovirus exposure and HLA in healthy donors. The protocol was immunoSEQ multiplex PCR, while the TCRdb copy is restricted to in-frame clones and leaves out a portion. The profile covers approximately 100,000 clones, with approximately 73% appearing a single time and approximately 10% taken by the ten largest. Sequenced material: PBMCs. The receptors here all came from a woman between 18 and 29 years old in good health and CMV-seropositive. The CDR3 runs from the conserved cysteine through the conserved F or W. Each record gives: J gene, clone size, V gene, D gene, CDR3 DNA, CDR3 protein. The D gene is left open where the match is weak. A row's size may be missing; if present it is once, few, many or a size class.

TRBJ2-1 | . | TRBV9 | TRBD2 | TGTGCCAGCAGCCCGCGACTAGCGGGGAGCTACAATGAGCAGTTCTTC | CASSPRLAGSYNEQFF
TRBJ2-1 | . | TRBV30 | . | TGTGCCTGGACCTATCGACGGGGAGACAATGAGCAGTTCTTC | CAWTYRRGDNEQFF
TRBJ1-1 | . | TRBV19 | TRBD1 | TGTGCCAGTAGTACGCTCAGGGGGCTGAACACTGAAGCTTTCTTT | CASSTLRGLNTEAFF
TRBJ2-7 | . | TRBV18 | . | TGTGCCAGCTCACCACTACAGAGTACCATCTACGAGCAGTACTTC | CASSPLQSTIYEQYF
TRBJ1-2 | . | TRBV5-6 | . | TGTGCCAGCAGCTCTCAATTTGGCGGATACTTTAACTATGGCTACACCTTC | CASSSQFGGYFNYGYTF
TRBJ1-3 | . | TRBV2 | TRBD1 | TGTGCCAGCAGTGATTTGACAGGGCTTGGAAACACCATATATTTT | CASSDLTGLGNTIYF
TRBJ2-3 | few | TRBV5-4 | TRBD2 | TGTGCCAGCAGCTTGGGTTTGCGGGGGGTCACAGATACGCAGTATTTT | CASSLGLRGVTDTQYF
TRBJ2-7 | . | TRBV5-5 | TRBD2 | TGTGCCAGCAGCTTGGGGGGACTAGCGGGACTCTACGAGCAGTACTTC | CASSLGGLAGLYEQYF
TRBJ1-6 | . | TRBV4-1 | . | TGCGCCAGCAGCCAAGATAAGTCGAGGGTTGGTGGTTCACCCCTCCACTTT | CASSQDKSRVGGSPLHF
TRBJ1-1 | few | TRBV4-1 | . | TGCGCCAGCAGCCAAGAGGGTAACAGGGTCCATTATCGCACTGAAGCTTTCTTT | CASSQEGNRVHYRTEAFF
TRBJ2-1 | . | TRBV6-5 | . | TGTGCCAGCAGCGTTAGGGAGAATGAGCAGTTCTTC | CASSVRENEQFF
TRBJ2-1 | . | TRBV12-5 | TRBD2 | TGTGCTAGTGCTTGGACTAGCGGAAGCAATGAGCAGTTCTTC | CASAWTSGSNEQFF
TRBJ1-2 | . | TRBV19 | . | TGTGCCAGTAGATTGCGGAGGGAAGTCTCCTATGGCTACACCTTC | CASRLRREVSYGYTF
TRBJ2-3 | . | TRBV9 | TRBD2 | TGTGCCAGCAGCGTGACTAGCGGGGGGGCGGGAACAGATACGCAGTATTTT | CASSVTSGGAGTDTQYF
TRBJ2-7 | . | TRBV19 | TRBD2 | TGTGCCAATCCGGAGCCTAGCGGGGCTTCCTACGAGCAGTACTTC | CANPEPSGASYEQYF
TRBJ1-1 | . | TRBV2 | . | TGTGCCAGCAGTGAGGGGGGGGGCACCACTGAAGCTTTCTTT | CASSEGGGTTEAFF
TRBJ2-3 | few | TRBV4-3 | TRBD2 | TGCGCCAGCAGCCAAGATGGGAGGGGCTTCACAGATACGCAGTATTTT | CASSQDGRGFTDTQYF
TRBJ1-4 | few | TRBV7-6 | . | TGTGCCAGCAGCTTATATGCGAGGTCGCTGGATGAAAAACTGTTTTTT | CASSLYARSLDEKLFF
TRBJ2-5 | . | TRBV7-6 | . | TGTGCCAGCAGCTCCGACAGATCCCAAGAGACCCAGTACTTC | CASSSDRSQETQYF
TRBJ2-5 | . | TRBV2 | TRBD2 | TGTGCCAGCAGTGACGGGGGTACAACGGGGGGGCGAGAGACCCAGTACTTC | CASSDGGTTGGRETQYF
TRBJ2-7 | . | TRBV7-9 | . | TGTGCCAGCAGCGGGCGAGGGACTTACGAGCAGTACTTC | CASSGRGTYEQYF
TRBJ1-1 | once | TRBV18 | TRBD1 | TGTGCCAGCTCACCCTTAGACAGGGTTGTATTCAGGGGGAACACTGAAGCTTTCTTT | CASSPLDRVVFRGNTEAFF
TRBJ2-1 | . | TRBV2 | . | TGTGCCATCCCCCTAGGGGACTGGGGGAGTGATGAGCAGTTCTTC | CAIPLGDWGSDEQFF
TRBJ1-5 | . | TRBV18 | . | TGTGCCAGCTCACAGGCGGGGACGGGAAATCAGCCCCAGCATTTT | CASSQAGTGNQPQHF
TRBJ2-5 | . | TRBV27 | TRBD2 | TGTGCCAGCAGTTTAGGGGGGACTAGCGGGTCTTCGTTGGAGACCCAGTACTTC | CASSLGGTSGSSLETQYF
TRBJ2-3 | few | TRBV4-3 | . | TGCGCCAGCAGCCAAAGCGCCGGAACCAGGGATACAGATACGCAGTATTTT | CASSQSAGTRDTDTQYF
TRBJ2-1 | few | TRBV1 | . | TGCACCAGCAGCCTAAAAGTTCGGCGGGGACTAGCGGGAACAAACAATGAGCAGTTCTTC | CTSSLKVRRGLAGTNNEQFF
TRBJ2-7 | . | TRBV6-5 | . | TGTGCCAGCAGTTACGGGGACTGGTCCTACGAGCAGTACTTC | CASSYGDWSYEQYF
TRBJ2-5 | . | TRBV10-3 | . | TGTGCCATCTCCTCCGCCGGGAGTCCAGGGGAGACCCAGTACTTC | CAISSAGSPGETQYF
TRBJ2-7 | few | TRBV13 | . | TGTGCCAGCAGCTTAGGGGGGCCGAGAATTTACGAGCAGTACTTC | CASSLGGPRIYEQYF
TRBJ2-2 | few | TRBV7-9 | TRBD2 | TGTGCCAGCAGCTGGACTAGGCAAAACACCGGGGAGCTGTTTTTT | CASSWTRQNTGELFF
TRBJ2-1 | . | TRBV9 | . | TGTGCCAGCAGCCTCGGCAGCGGCTACAATGAGCAGTTCTTC | CASSLGSGYNEQFF
TRBJ1-6 | few | TRBV7-2 | . | TGTGCCAGCAGCTTTCGCTCCTATAATTCACCCCTCCACTTT | CASSFRSYNSPLHF
TRBJ1-1 | few | TRBV14 | TRBD1 | TGTGCCAGCAGCAGTCCGGGACAGGGACTTCCTGAAGCTTTCTTT | CASSSPGQGLPEAFF
TRBJ1-2 | . | TRBV5-1 | . | TGCGCCAGCAGGAAAGATGGGGGGTCCTTCCTCCTTTATGGCTACACCTTC | CASRKDGGSFLLYGYTF
TRBJ2-3 | . | TRBV9 | TRBD2 | TGTGCCAGCACCCCGACTAGCGGGCTCACAGATACGCAGTATTTT | CASTPTSGLTDTQYF
TRBJ2-7 | . | TRBV28 | TRBD2 | TGTGCCAGCAGTTTCCTCCCTCCGGGACTAGCGGACTACGAGCAGTACTTC | CASSFLPPGLADYEQYF
TRBJ1-1 | . | TRBV5-1 | . | TGCGCCAGCAGCACATCGGGACACCTGAACAAGGACACTGAAGCTTTCTTT | CASSTSGHLNKDTEAFF
TRBJ2-2 | . | TRBV2 | . | TGTGCCAGCCGAGAGGGGGCGAACACCGGGGAGCTGTTTTTT | CASREGANTGELFF
TRBJ2-3 | . | TRBV9 | . | TGTGCCAGCAGCGCGGCCGGGACTTTTACAACAGATACGCAGTATTTT | CASSAAGTFTTDTQYF
TRBJ2-7 | . | TRBV27 | TRBD1 | TGTGCCAGCAGTTTCTCGCAGGGGGAATACACCTACGAGCAGTACTTC | CASSFSQGEYTYEQYF
TRBJ2-7 | . | TRBV14 | . | TGTGCCAGCAGCCAAGATCCGTCCTACGAGCAGTACTTC | CASSQDPSYEQYF
TRBJ2-1 | . | TRBV27 | TRBD1 | TGTGCCAGCAGTTCCCATCGAGGACAGGGGAGCTCCTACAATGAGCAGTTCTTC | CASSSHRGQGSSYNEQFF
TRBJ2-7 | . | TRBV9 | TRBD2 | TGTGCCAGCAGCGGTCGACTAGCGGGGAGACACGAGCAGTACTTC | CASSGRLAGRHEQYF
TRBJ1-2 | . | TRBV6-6 | . | TGTGCCAGCAGTTACTCCGGAGAATATGGCTACACCTTC | CASSYSGEYGYTF